The clone carrying this TCR beta chain was observed at least ten times. Its antigen is unidentified. This sample stems from a study of T cell repertoires in cytomegalovirus infection. Overall study context: Researchers turned to recently identified HLA-C-restricted CMV epitopes as well as well-studied HLA-B-restricted ones. Indicated by public TCR beta signatures were CMV infection and matching HLA type.

TCRdb recomputed calls from the reads with MiXCR, one row per CDR3 protein. The sample shows 750,000 to 900,000 distinct CDR3 sequences, approximately 32% of them seen only once. Notes on the study in general: Across the ex vivo response, the dominant clonotypes were HLA-C-restricted CMV-specific TCR beta clonotypes. CMV carriers having the relevant HLA were flagged by cumulative public TCR beta family frequency.

The clonotype originates from a human donor in good health (CMV status not recorded). Some clones in this sample may be carry-over from other donors' samples. This material consisted of cultured CD8+ T cells from PBMCs, taken from culture after CMV antigen stimulation.

The CDR3 coding sequence is TGTGCCAGCAGCTTTGGCAGCTACGAGCAGTACTTC. It encodes CASSFGSYEQYF. This chain connects TRBV12-3 or TRBV12-4 to TRBJ2-7; D gene ambiguous. Trimming left V 6 bases short and J 3 bases short, with 9 bases between. CDR3 length: 12 amino acids.